This section outlines one T cell receptor beta chain sequence together with its context. Amplified TCR beta CDR3 regions derived from RNA transcripts. HTBI primers were used for first-round RT-PCR of the TCR CDR3. Via MiXCR, TCRdb re-called the multiplex PCR reads, giving one row per CDR3 protein. The table lists some 620,000 distinct CDR3 sequences, around 15% of them singletons. CDR3 length equals 17 residues. Germline V gives CDR1 SGHDT, CDR2 YYEEEE. The V end lost 0 bases, the J end lost 3 bases, and 19 bases lay between the germline ends. This entry belongs to a study of T cells in Graves' hyperthyroidism and ophthalmopathy.

This clonotype originated in a woman aged 30 to 39 with Graves' hyperthyroidism. The sequencing input was blood. This chain connects TRBV5-6 to TRBJ2-7; D is possibly TRBD1 or TRBD2 (5 bases each). The CDR3 reads CASSLARDGGPLYEQYF. In DNA form, the CDR3 reads TGTGCCAGCAGCTTGGCCCGGGATGGGGGTCCCCTCTACGAGCAGTACTTC.